This TCR beta chain was profiled in a study of blood T cell repertoires in COVID-19. Across the study: Samples came from the United States, Italy and Spain, spanning acute and convalescent COVID-19. PBMCs, B-cell-depleted T cells, or T cells provided the cDNA or gDNA that made up the material.

The CDR3 extends over 14 amino acids. V was trimmed by 1 base and J by 1 base, leaving 7 bases between them. CDR1 is SGHRS and CDR2 is YFSETQ in the germline V gene. In the authors' methods: From reference gene primer amplification, estimates of nucleated cell counts were derived. Data came from immunoSEQ multiplex PCR; TCRdb stores just in-frame clones and leaves some out. The DNA gave D and trimming, while V, J and clone size come from that table. Among 190,000 or so clones listed, approximately 87% were seen once. The chain carries TRBV5-1 and TRBJ2-3; D is unresolved. The sequenced material came from peripheral blood. This clonotype was obtained from a man aged 35 to 55 with active or convalescent COVID-19. In DNA, the CDR3 is TGCGCCAGCAGCTTGAGTCAGGGCACAGATACGCAGTATTTT. Translating it yields CASSLSQGTDTQYF.